This paragraph reports one T cell receptor beta chain. Its antigen has not been determined. Base qualities were left out, and no much larger clone turns up one base away. V is cut back by 8 bases and J by 6 bases, with 3 bases in the junction unmatched. Its CDR3 holds 12 amino acids, cysteine through phenylalanine. The retained sequence is limited to the CDR3, 36 bases, with the frame set at the first base. Per the germline V gene (reference sequence), LNHDA is the CDR1 and SQIVND is the CDR2. TCRbeta CDR3 regions were amplified from genomic DNA by means of the immunoSEQ Assay, a bias-controlled multiplex PCR. As for the authors' bioinformatics: Nucleated cell counts per sample were estimated from amplification of reference gene primers within the assay. Sequence reads were collapsed and filtered to measure the absolute abundance of every unique TCRbeta CDR3 rearrangement. For each sample, productive Simpson clonality was calculated as the square root of Simpson's diversity index across productive rearrangements. Entries here come from immuneACCESS through TCRdb and include only in-frame sequences with V and J called. Some clones fail to appear in such tables; in the studies checked, an unresolved V gene covers under half of the shortfall, and the cause of the remainder is unknown. That table furnishes V, J and clone size, whereas the DNA furnished D and trimming. Recorded for this sample are around 100,000 clones; 81% of them occurred a single time. Clones ranked in the top ten supply roughly 1.4% of the sample.

This specimen belongs to a study of blood T cell repertoires in COVID-19 (dated by TCRdb to 2019 to 2021). Broadly, across the study: Samples covering the acute and convalescent phases of COVID-19 were provided by collaborators in the United States, Italy and Spain. The prospective study material was composed of cDNA or gDNA derived from T cells, B-cell-depleted T cells, or PBMCs. The dataset comprised deeply sampled blood TCRbeta repertoires from subjects exposed to, actively infected with, or recovered from COVID-19. The repertoires were released in a freely available public database meant as a resource for research on the immune response to SARS-CoV-2. Samples were obtained from the ongoing ImmuneRACE study (first 160 participants) and from approximately 1,200 subjects provided by 6 global collaborators. Sample metadata almost always included a de-identified subject ID, COVID-19 status, age in years and sex. HLA class I and class II types, where available, came from metadata supplied by the sample provider rather than from assay-based typing.

Whole blood was collected in K2EDTA tubes by collaborating institutions according to the institutions' own protocols. For TCRbeta analysis, collaborators shipped samples as frozen whole blood, isolated PBMCs, or DNA extracted from either of those sample types. Points the paper makes about the study in general: Clinical and demographic metadata were provided uncurated, with the amount varying by source and participant.

Sequencing used peripheral blood. The TCR comes from a man aged 50 to 59 with acute or convalescent COVID-19. The chain uses TRBV19 and TRBJ1-5; TRBD1 fits 8 bases in the junction. The CDR3 protein sequence reads: CASRQGIQPQHF. Read as DNA, the sequence is TGTGCCAGTCGACAGGGGATTCAGCCCCAGCATTTT.